The clone carrying this T cell receptor beta chain occurred once. TCRdb keeps only in-frame clones here, not all; method: immunoSEQ multiplex PCR. Here the sample spans 150,000 to 200,000 clones, roughly 81% being singletons. This record comes from a study of blood T cell repertoires in COVID-19. Study background: Spain, Italy and the United States supplied samples that represented acute and convalescent COVID-19. T cells, B-cell-depleted T cells, or PBMCs provided the cDNA or gDNA that served as material.

This CDR3 is built from 13 residues. Trimming left V 5 bases short and J 2 bases short, with 6 bases between. Germline CDR1 reads MNHEY; CDR2 reads SVGAGI. The gene calls are TRBV6-5 and TRBJ2-2; no clear D. The material sequenced was peripheral blood. This receptor was taken from a woman between 40 and 50 years old with COVID-19, enrolled during active disease. Written as DNA, the CDR3 is TGTGCCAGCAGTCCAATTAACACCGGGGAGCTGTTTTTT. Translating it yields CASSPINTGELFF.